The 32 T cell receptor beta chains listed next were all sequenced from one sample in a study of cytomegalovirus exposure and HLA in healthy donors. Sequencing was performed with immunoSEQ multiplex PCR; in TCRdb, only in-frame clones are kept and a portion is missing. The table shows 150,000 to 180,000 clones, with about 82% occurring only once. The source material was PBMCs. Receptors originate from a human donor in good health.

The rearrangement joins TRBV25-1 to TRBJ2-7, with a tentative D call TRBD2 (6 bases). The CDR3 is made up of 15 amino acids. Trimming shortened V by 1 base and J by 3 bases, and 13 bases separated the two germline ends. The germline V gene has CDR1 MGHDK and CDR2 SYGVNS. CDR3 coding DNA: TGTGCCAGCAGTGAATTTGCCGCGGGGTTCTACGAGCAGTACTTC. Translation gives CASSEFAAGFYEQYF.

The V gene is TRBV9, the J gene TRBJ2-2; no firm D call. CDR1 is SGDLS and CDR2 is YYNGEE in the germline V gene. The V end was cut by 0 bases, the J end by 1 base, with 19 bases between. CDR3 length: 19 amino acids. The CDR3, as DNA: TGTGCCAGCAGCGTAGAACCTACTATCTATCGTGGGAACACCGGGGAGCTGTTTTTT. This codes for CASSVEPTIYRGNTGELFF.

As to this clone: This sample also contains other DNA sequences that code for the same CDR3. This chain uses TRBV9 with TRBJ2-2, with D perhaps TRBD1 (6 bases). CDR3 size: 14 residues. Germline V gene data show CDR1 as SGDLS and CDR2 as YYNGEE. V lost 0 bases to trimming and J lost 4 bases, with 7 bases between them. CDR3 DNA: TGTGCCAGCAGCGTAGGAGGGGGCACCGGGGAGCTGTTTTTT. It specifies CASSVGGGTGELFF.

V and J are TRBV28 and TRBJ2-7, with D possibly TRBD2 on 6 matching bases. Germline values: CDR1 MDHEN, CDR2 SYDVKM. Deletions cut 6 bases from V and 6 bases from J, with 15 bases between. CDR3 length: 13 residues. CDR3 DNA: TGTGCCAGCAGCCCTGGGTCCGGGGGCGAGCAGTACTTC. This translates into CASSPGSGGEQYF.

The chain recombines TRBV29-1 with TRBJ2-7, with a weak D call TRBD2 (5 bases). Trimming removed 4 bases at V and 1 base at J, with 11 bases between. This CDR3 has 13 amino acids. Germline V lookup: CDR1 SQVTM, CDR2 ANQGSEA. The CDR3 DNA reads as TGCAGCGTTGTGGTGGACTCATCCTACGAGCAGTACTTC. The encoded protein is CSVVVDSSYEQYF.

This rearrangement joins TRBV19 to TRBJ1-2; 9 bases align to TRBD1. With 10 bases clipped from V and 4 bases from J, the junction kept 7 bases outside the gene matches. CDR1 is LNHDA and CDR2 is SQIVND in the germline V gene (reference sequence). The CDR3 runs 13 residues. This chain's CDR3 is CAIWDRAAYGYTF. In nucleotides, the CDR3 is TGTGCCATCTGGGACAGGGCGGCCTATGGCTACACCTTC.

The CDR3 coding sequence is TGCGCCAGCAGATCCCTCAGGGGGCGCGGAAATGGCTACACCTTC. It translates to CASRSLRGRGNGYTF. This sequence joins TRBV4-1 and TRBJ1-2; 8 nucleotides match TRBD1. The CDR3 runs 15 residues. Trimming removed 6 bases from V and 6 bases from J; junction bases left unmatched: 12. CDR1 is MGHRA and CDR2 is YSYEKL in the germline V gene.

This chain links TRBV4-2 with TRBJ2-7; TRBD2 matches 11 bases. Germline assignment: CDR1 LGHNA and CDR2 YNFKEQ. V was pared by 6 bases and J by 7 bases, with 11 bases of the junction left unmatched. The CDR3 runs 15 residues. The CDR3, as DNA: TGTGCCAGCAGTTCTTCCGGGACTAGCGGACTAGAGCAGTACTTC. Translating it yields CASSSSGTSGLEQYF.

The chain uses TRBV4-1 and TRBJ2-2, with 13 bases identical to TRBD2. CDR3 size: 17 residues. Germline lookup yields CDR1 MGHRA and CDR2 YSYEKL. Unmatched junction bases numbered 3, after V lost 4 bases and J lost 1 base. The CDR3: CASSRRTSGGNTGELFF. The CDR3 DNA reads as TGCGCCAGCAGCCGCCGGACTAGCGGGGGGAACACCGGGGAGCTGTTTTTT.

This chain connects TRBV11-2 to TRBJ1-2; TRBD1 aligns across 8 bases. The CDR3 sequence is 17 residues long. The V segment lost 3 bases and the J segment 7 bases; nucleotides outside the gene matches: 16. Germline CDR1 SGHAT, CDR2 FQNNGV. For the CDR3, the DNA is TGTGCCAGCAGCTTCGACGCGGTCTACAGGGGGGGAGGTGGCTACACCTTC. Residues: CASSFDAVYRGGGGYTF. Complete variable domain (other parts from reference TRBV11-2 and TRBJ1-2): EAGVAQSPRYKIIEKRQSVAFWCNPISGHATLYWYQQILGQGPKLLIQFQNNGVVDDSQLPKDRFSAERLKGVDSTLKIQPAKLEDSAVYLCASSFDAVYRGGGGYTFGSGTRLTVV.

Here the CDR3 DNA reads TGTGCCAGCAGGCCCACAGGGATCACTGAAGCTTTCTTT. Its protein product is CASRPTGITEAFF. This chain joins TRBV6-5 and TRBJ1-1; the D gene is possibly TRBD1 (6 bases). The CDR3 spans 13 residues. V was trimmed by 6 bases and J by 4 bases, leaving 12 bases between them. Germline lookup yields CDR1 MNHEY and CDR2 SVGAGI.

This chain connects TRBV7-6 to TRBJ2-2; 7 bases are a match to TRBD2. V lost 4 bases and J lost 6; bases outside the gene matches: 8. This CDR3 has 15 amino acids. CDR1 and CDR2 (germline): SGHVS, FNYEAQ. The CDR3 nucleotides are TGTGCCAGCAGCTCCAGCGGGGAATTCTCCGGGGAGCTGTTTTTT. Translated: CASSSSGEFSGELFF.

This clone came up many times. This chain uses TRBV29-1 with TRBJ2-2, with 7 positions matching TRBD1. Germline assignment: CDR1 SQVTM and CDR2 ANQGSEA. The ends lost 6 bases at V and 6 bases at J; junction bases unmatched: 10. The CDR3 is 14 amino acids. CDR3 region: CSVKQGNEAGELFF. The CDR3 DNA follows: TGCAGCGTGAAACAGGGGAATGAGGCCGGGGAGCTGTTTTTT.

The genes are TRBV27 and TRBJ2-7; possibly TRBD2 for D (5 bases). There are 14 residues in the CDR3. The ends were cut back, 7 bases at V and 2 bases at J, with 15 bases in the middle. Germline-derived CDR1 and CDR2 are MNHEY and SMNVEV (reference sequence). CDR3 amino acids: CASTSGDMTYEQYF. CDR3 sequence (DNA): TGTGCCAGCACTTCCGGGGATATGACCTACGAGCAGTACTTC.

This clone came up once. J is TRBJ1-5 and V is TRBV2, with D maybe TRBD1 (6 bases). The CDR3 runs 14 residues. CDR1 and CDR2 from the germline V gene are SNHLY and FYNNEI. Trimming shortened V by 10 bases and J by 4 bases, and 17 bases separated the two germline ends. In DNA, the CDR3 is TGTGCCATCATGGGGGGGGGCGAGAATCAGCCCCAGCATTTT. Protein product: CAIMGGGENQPQHF.

J is TRBJ2-7 and V is TRBV4-3, with 8 positions matching TRBD2. V lost 1 base and J lost 4; bases outside the gene matches: 6. The CDR3 contains 15 residues. Germline CDR1 LGHNA, CDR2 YSLEER. The CDR3 region has the DNA TGCGCCAGCAGCCAAGTCGCGGGGGGTGGATACGAGCAGTACTTC. It specifies CASSQVAGGGYEQYF.

V usage is TRBV9 and J usage is TRBJ1-5; no definite D call. Germline values: CDR1 SGDLS, CDR2 YYNGEE. CDR3 length equals 16 residues. V was trimmed by 3 bases and J by 1 base, leaving 14 bases between them. This CDR3 is CASSGSEGGSNQPQHF. The CDR3 DNA sequence: TGTGCCAGCAGCGGTAGCGAGGGAGGCAGCAATCAGCCCCAGCATTTT.

CDR3 amino acids: CASSSPGGLKETQYF. For the CDR3, the DNA is TGTGCCAGCAGCTCTCCAGGGGGGCTAAAAGAGACCCAGTACTTC. The chain uses TRBV5-6 and TRBJ2-5, with TRBD1 as a possible D gene (7 bases). Germline lookup yields CDR1 SGHDT and CDR2 YYEEEE. The CDR3 extends over 15 amino acids. V lost 3 bases and J lost 3, with 15 bases in between.

This clone is a singleton in its sample. The chain joins TRBV19 to TRBJ2-7; D is perhaps TRBD1 (5 bases). Trimming pared 4 bases from V and 2 bases from J, leaving 9 bases between. Per the germline V gene, CDR1 is LNHDA and CDR2 is SQIVND (reference sequence). The CDR3 contains 13 residues. The CDR3 nucleotides read TGTGCCAGTAGTAGGACGACAGCCTACGAGCAGTACTTC. Residues: CASSRTTAYEQYF. Looking up the rest from reference TRBV19 and TRBJ2-7 gives the full variable domain: DGGITQSPKYLFRKEGQNVTLSCEQNLNHDAMYWYRQDPGQGLRLIYYSQIVNDFQKGDIAEGYSVSREKKESFPLTVTSAQKNPTAFYLCASSRTTAYEQYFGPGTRLTVT.

The sample holds one count of this clone. The chain joins TRBV7-8 to TRBJ2-7; TRBD1 is a possible D gene (5 bases). CDR1 and CDR2 (germline): SGHVS, FQNEAQ. Deletions cut 2 bases from V and 5 bases from J, with 10 bases between. CDR3 length: 13 amino acids. CDR3 nucleotide sequence: TGTGCCAGCAGCTTACCTCCAGGGCACGAGCAGTACTTC. It yields the protein CASSLPPGHEQYF.

The V gene is TRBV9, the J gene TRBJ2-1; 9 positions agree with TRBD2. Germline-derived CDR1 and CDR2 are SGDLS and YYNGEE. The CDR3 covers 15 residues. V trimming: 4 bases; J trimming: 8 bases; junction bases outside the gene matches: 10. This CDR3 is CASSTRAGGPDEQFF. CDR3 DNA: TGTGCCAGCAGCACACGCGCGGGGGGGCCCGATGAGCAGTTCTTC.

The chain employs TRBV5-8 and TRBJ1-2; D may be TRBD1 (5 bases). The CDR3 contains 13 residues. V lost 4 bases and J 1 base, leaving 8 bases between the germline ends. Germline loops: CDR1 SGHTS, CDR2 YDEGEE. CDR3 sequence (DNA): TGTGCCAGCAGCCTGACAGTTAACTATGGCTACACCTTC. Translating gives CASSLTVNYGYTF.

The V and J genes are TRBV6-4 and TRBJ2-1, with 11 bases identical to TRBD2. After removal of 8 bases from V and 1 base from J, the junction contained 4 bases not matched to a gene. CDR1 MRHNA and CDR2 SNTAGT come from the germline V gene. The length of the CDR3 is 15 residues. Here the CDR3 DNA reads TGTGCCAGCCAGGCTAGCGGGGGGTCCTACAATGAGCAGTTCTTC. This codes for CASQASGGSYNEQFF.

This clone was seen a handful of times. This sequence joins TRBV5-6 and TRBJ1-1; perhaps TRBD1 as D (6 bases). The V gene lost 3 bases and the J gene lost 2 bases, with 14 bases spanning the gap. The CDR3 has 15 residues. CDR1 and CDR2 (germline): SGHDT, YYEEEE. The CDR3 sequence: CASSSVGTPNTEAFF. The CDR3 region has the DNA TGTGCCAGCAGCTCAGTCGGGACACCCAACACTGAAGCTTTCTTT.

The J gene is TRBJ2-2, the V gene TRBV7-8; TRBD2 matches 7 bases. The CDR3 spans 17 residues. The V gene end was trimmed by 5 bases and the J gene end by 4 bases; junction bases not matched to a gene: 13. Germline V gene lookup returns CDR1 SGHVS and CDR2 FQNEAQ. DNA of the CDR3: TGTGCCAGCAGCCCCTGGGGGGGGACGAATCCCACCGGGGAGCTGTTTTTT. Its protein is CASSPWGGTNPTGELFF.

The V gene is TRBV11-2, the J gene TRBJ2-7, with 11 bases fitting TRBD2. Germline CDR1 is SGHAT and CDR2 is FQNNGV. V dropped 5 bases and J dropped 2; count of bases not matched to a gene: 5. The CDR3 spans 15 residues. In DNA, the CDR3 is TGTGCCAGCAGCGCGCCGGGACTAGCGGCCTACGAGCAGTACTTC. Translating gives CASSAPGLAAYEQYF.

This clone was detected a few times. This chain links TRBV7-2 with TRBJ2-7, with TRBD2 as a possible D gene (6 bases). Germline V gene data show CDR1 as SGHTA and CDR2 as FQGNSA. V was clipped by 1 base and J by 0 bases, with 19 bases between them. The length of the CDR3 is 18 residues. CDR3 protein: CASSLVGVWRGHSYEQYF. As DNA, the CDR3 is TGTGCCAGCAGCTTAGTAGGGGTTTGGCGGGGCCACTCCTACGAGCAGTACTTC.

The J gene is TRBJ2-1, the V gene TRBV4-2; D is possibly TRBD2 (5 bases). The CDR3 loop spans 13 amino acids. Germline V gene lookup returns CDR1 LGHNA and CDR2 YNFKEQ. The V and J ends lost 0 bases and 13 bases respectively, with 13 bases between them. CDR3 sequence (DNA): TGTGCCAGCAGCCAAGAGCTCGAGCGGCTACAGTTCTTC. It encodes CASSQELERLQFF.

The rearrangement uses TRBV14 and TRBJ1-2; unclear D gene. Trimming stripped 2 bases from V and 2 bases from J, with 12 bases between. CDR3 length: 15 residues. Germline CDR1 is SGHDN and CDR2 is FVKESK. The CDR3 here is CASSQPGRANYGYTF. The CDR3 DNA sequence: TGTGCCAGCAGCCAACCCGGGAGAGCAAACTATGGCTACACCTTC.

This clone was observed once. J is TRBJ2-7 and V is TRBV6-5; D possibly corresponds to TRBD1 (6 bases). The CDR3 runs to 13 residues. Trimming removed 6 bases from V and 4 bases from J, with 13 bases in between. Germline CDR1 reads MNHEY; CDR2 reads SVGAGI. CDR3 in DNA: TGTGCCAGCAGCTACGGAGGACAGTACGAGCAGTACTTC. It is translated as CASSYGGQYEQYF.

This sequence joins TRBV9 and TRBJ2-3, with TRBD2 identical over 14 bases. V shed 2 bases and J 0 bases; nucleotides not matched to a gene: 8. Per the germline V gene, CDR1 is SGDLS and CDR2 is YYNGEE. CDR3 length equals 19 residues. In nucleotides, the CDR3 is TGTGCCAGCAGCGTCGGACTAGCGGGGGGCGGGGAAAGCACAGATACGCAGTATTTT. This sequence encodes CASSVGLAGGGESTDTQYF. The full variable domain, its missing parts supplied by reference TRBV9 and TRBJ2-3, is DSGVTQTPKHLITATGQRVTLRCSPRSGDLSVYWYQQSLDQGLQFLIQYYNGEERAKGNILERFSAQQFPDLHSELNLSSLELGDSALYFCASSVGLAGGGESTDTQYFGPGTRLTVL.

This chain joins TRBV6-1 and TRBJ1-1, with D possibly matching TRBD1 (5 bases). CDR1 MNHNS and CDR2 SASEGT come from the germline V gene. V shed 3 bases and J shed 5 bases, with 10 bases lying between them. The CDR3 consists of 13 residues. The CDR3 loop is CASSDRDWTEAFF. The CDR3 DNA follows: TGTGCCAGCAGTGACAGGGATTGGACTGAAGCTTTCTTT.